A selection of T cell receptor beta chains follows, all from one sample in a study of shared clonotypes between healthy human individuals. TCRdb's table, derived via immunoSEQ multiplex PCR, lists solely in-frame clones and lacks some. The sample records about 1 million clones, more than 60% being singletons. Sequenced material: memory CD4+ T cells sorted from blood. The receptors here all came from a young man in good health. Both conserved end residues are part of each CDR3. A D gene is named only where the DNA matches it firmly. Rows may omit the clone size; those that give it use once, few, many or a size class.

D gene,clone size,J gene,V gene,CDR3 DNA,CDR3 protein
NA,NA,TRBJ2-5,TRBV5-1,TGCGCCAGCAGCTTGGAGGGATGGGGAGAGACCCAGTACTTC,CASSLEGWGETQYF
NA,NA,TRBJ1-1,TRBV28,TGTGCCAGCAGCCCACACCTGAACACTGAAGCTTTCTTT,CASSPHLNTEAFF
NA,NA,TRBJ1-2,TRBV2,TGTGCCAGCAGGGAGATTAACTATGGCTACACCTTC,CASREINYGYTF
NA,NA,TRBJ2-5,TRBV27,TGTGCCAGCACCACGCAAGAGACCCAGTACTTC,CASTTQETQYF
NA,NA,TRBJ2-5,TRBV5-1,TGCGCCAGCAGCTTACTACCGGGAGACTCTTCAGAGACCCAGTACTTC,CASSLLPGDSSETQYF
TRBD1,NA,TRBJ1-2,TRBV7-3,TGTGCCAGCAGCTCCTTCATTGGGACAGTCTATGGCTACACCTTC,CASSSFIGTVYGYTF
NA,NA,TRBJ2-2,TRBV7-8,TGTGCCAGCAGCTTAGCGGTGGGGGGCTCTAGAACCGGGGAGCTGTTTTTT,CASSLAVGGSRTGELFF
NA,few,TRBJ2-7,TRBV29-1,TGCAGCGTCGTTTTCGGCGGGACCCGCTACGAGCAGTACTTC,CSVVFGGTRYEQYF
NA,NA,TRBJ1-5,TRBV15,TGTGCCACCAGGTCTGTAGGGAGCAATCAGCCCCAGCATTTT,CATRSVGSNQPQHF
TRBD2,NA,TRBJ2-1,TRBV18,TGTGCCAGCTCACCCCCCGGCCGACTAGCGGCATACAATGAGCAGTTCTTC,CASSPPGRLAAYNEQFF
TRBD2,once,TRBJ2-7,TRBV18,TGTGCCAGCTCACCGATGGCTAGCGGTTCAGCATTGTACGAGCAGTACTTC,CASSPMASGSALYEQYF
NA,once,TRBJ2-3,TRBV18,TGTGCCAGCTCACCGGCAGCGAGGAGCACAGATACGCAGTATTTT,CASSPAARSTDTQYF
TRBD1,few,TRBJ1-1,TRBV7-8,TGTGCCAGCAGCCTACAGACAGGGGGCACTGAAGCTTTCTTT,CASSLQTGGTEAFF
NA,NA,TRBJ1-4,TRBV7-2,TGTGCCAGCAGCCCCGGGACCGATGTTAAAAAACTGTTTTTT,CASSPGTDVKKLFF
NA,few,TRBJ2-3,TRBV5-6,TGTGCCAGCAGCCCTGGGTGGAAAACGCAGTATTTT,CASSPGWKTQYF
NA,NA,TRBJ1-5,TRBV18,TGTGCCAGCTCACCGACGGGAAATCAGCCCCAGCATTTT,CASSPTGNQPQHF
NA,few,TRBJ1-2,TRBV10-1,TGCGCCAGCAGTGCTACCCTCGACAGTTCTTCCTACACCTTC,CASSATLDSSSYTF
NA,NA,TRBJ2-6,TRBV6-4,TGTGCCAGCAGTGAGGCAGGGTCCTCTGGGGCCAACGTCCTGACTTTC,CASSEAGSSGANVLTF
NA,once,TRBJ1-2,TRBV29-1,TGCAGCGTGCAGGACAGCGCTAACTATGGCTACACCTTC,CSVQDSANYGYTF
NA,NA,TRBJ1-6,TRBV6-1,TGTGCCAGCAGGGACAGCTTTAATTCACCCCTCCACTTT,CASRDSFNSPLHF
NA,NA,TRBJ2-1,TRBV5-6,TGTGCCAGCAGCTCCGACCAGAGCTCCTACAATGAGCAGTTCTTC,CASSSDQSSYNEQFF
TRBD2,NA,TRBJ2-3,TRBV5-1,TGCGCCAGCAGCTCCGGCCCCCTAGCGGGAGGCGCAGATACGCAGTATTTT,CASSSGPLAGGADTQYF
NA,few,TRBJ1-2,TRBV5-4,TGTGCCAGCAGCTTGAGGGGGACTAACTATGGCTACACCTTC,CASSLRGTNYGYTF
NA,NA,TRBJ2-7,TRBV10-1,TGCGCCAGCAGTGAGAAAGGGGCCCCCAAGGAGCAGTACTTC,CASSEKGAPKEQYF
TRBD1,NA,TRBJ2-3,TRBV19,TGTGCCAGTAGAGGGGGCCGGGGTCGCCGAAGCCTGGGCACAGATACGCAGTATTTT,CASRGGRGRRSLGTDTQYF
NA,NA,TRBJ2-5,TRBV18,TGTGCCAGCTCACCCCAAAGGACAGTCTTGGGAGAGACCCAGTACTTC,CASSPQRTVLGETQYF
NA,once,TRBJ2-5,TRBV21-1,TGTGCCAGCAGCAAAGGAAGGTCGATATGGGGCCCCGTCCAAGAGACCCAGTACTTC,CASSKGRSIWGPVQETQYF
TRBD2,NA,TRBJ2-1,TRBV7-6,TGTGCCAGCAGTCCCCGGGCTAGCGGGGGCAGCTCCTACAATGAGCAGTTCTTC,CASSPRASGGSSYNEQFF
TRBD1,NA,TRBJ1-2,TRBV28,TGTGCCAGCAGTTTGGTCGGGACAGCTCTTGGCTACACCTTC,CASSLVGTALGYTF
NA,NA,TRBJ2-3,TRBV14,TGTGCCAGCAGCCAAGTTCTGGGCAGTTTTACAGATACGCAGTATTTT,CASSQVLGSFTDTQYF
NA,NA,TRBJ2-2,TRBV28,TGTGCCAGCAGTTTCTACCGGGGAGGCGGGGAGCTGTTTTTT,CASSFYRGGGELFF
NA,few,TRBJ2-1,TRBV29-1,TGCAGCGCCCTACCCGCGGGGTACAATGAGCAGTTCTTC,CSALPAGYNEQFF
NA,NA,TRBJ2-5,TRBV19,TGTGCCAGTAGTAGGGGTCTGATGGAGACCCAGTACTTC,CASSRGLMETQYF
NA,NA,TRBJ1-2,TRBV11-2,TGTGCCAGCAGTTCTGACAGTAACTATGGCTACACCTTC,CASSSDSNYGYTF
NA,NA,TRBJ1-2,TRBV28,TGTGCCAGCAGTCCTGGCGGGGTGAAAAACTATGGCTACACCTTC,CASSPGGVKNYGYTF
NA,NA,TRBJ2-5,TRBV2,TGTGCCAGCAGCGTACGCCCGGGGACACAAGAGACCCAGTACTTC,CASSVRPGTQETQYF
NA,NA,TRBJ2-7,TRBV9,TGTGCCAGCAGCGGACCCGGGACGTTCTCCGAGCAGTACTTC,CASSGPGTFSEQYF
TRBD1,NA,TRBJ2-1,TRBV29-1,TGCAGCGCGTCCCGGGACAGGCGGAATGAGCAGTTCTTC,CSASRDRRNEQFF
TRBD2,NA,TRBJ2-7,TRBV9,TGTGCCAGCAGCCCCCACGGGACTAGCTCCTACGAGCAGTACTTC,CASSPHGTSSYEQYF